This T cell receptor beta chain came from a study of blood T cell repertoires in COVID-19. Study details: Sources were T cells, B-cell-depleted T cells, or PBMCs; the material itself was cDNA or gDNA.

The method was immunoSEQ multiplex PCR; TCRdb's version includes in-frame clones alone and lacks a portion of them. The repertoire includes around 220,000 clones, 90% of them detected once, and about 15% sits in the top ten. This study enrolled people aged about 18 to 100 from 20 to 25 US geographic areas. Before they entered the study, exposed participants had met a COVID-19 case within 2 weeks. The CDR3 totals 13 residues. Germline V lookup: CDR1 MNHEY, CDR2 SVGAGI. Germline trimming cut 6 bases from V and 6 bases from J; bases unmatched to any gene: 4. Only a few counts were recorded for this clone.

Input material: PBMCs or T cells enriched from blood (not recorded which). This TCR was recovered from a man aged 25 to 45 who had been exposed to COVID-19. This rearrangement joins TRBV6-5 to TRBJ2-1; TRBD2 matches at 8 bases. The CDR3 protein is CASRLLAANEQFF. CDR3 bases: TGTGCCAGCAGACTACTAGCGGCCAATGAGCAGTTCTTC.